This T cell receptor beta chain is from a study of blood T cell repertoires in COVID-19. The overall study: PBMCs, B-cell-depleted T cells, or T cells were the source of the cDNA or gDNA that made up the material.

Only in-frame clones appear in the TCRdb table, and some are missing; sequencing was by immunoSEQ multiplex PCR. This table has approximately 300,000 clones, 85% to 90% appearing once. The sample comprised peripheral blood. The TCR sequence derives from a woman in her 40s with COVID-19, enrolled during active disease.

This chain's CDR3 is CASSFSRASQTSGNTIYF. CDR3 DNA: TGTGCCAGCAGCTTCTCCAGGGCGAGTCAAACCTCTGGAAACACCATATATTTT. This chain joins TRBV11-2 and TRBJ1-3, with D perhaps matching TRBD1 (5 bases). V lost 3 bases, J lost 0 bases, and 18 bases lay in between. CDR1 and CDR2 from the germline V gene are SGHAT and FQNNGV. The CDR3 extends over 18 amino acids. Based on the CDR3 plus reference TRBV11-2 and TRBJ1-3, the full variable domain is EAGVAQSPRYKIIEKRQSVAFWCNPISGHATLYWYQQILGQGPKLLIQFQNNGVVDDSQLPKDRFSAERLKGVDSTLKIQPAKLEDSAVYLCASSFSRASQTSGNTIYFGEGSWLTVV.